The rows below give T cell receptor beta chains drawn from one sample of a study of T-cell memory formation after mild COVID-19. TCRdb recomputed calls from the 5' RACE reads with MiXCR, one row per CDR3 protein. The sample holds 500,000 to 550,000 distinct CDR3 sequences, about 20% seen once. The sample taken for sequencing was PBMCs or a T cell subset sorted from them (not recorded which). Receptors were obtained from an adult woman who had mild COVID-19 (a few samples of this study predate the infection). Cell type and time point are not known. The CDR3 runs from the conserved cysteine through the conserved F or W. A D gene is named only where the DNA matches it firmly. The listing skips clone size in some rows; elsewhere it reads once, few, many or a size class.

D | J | size | V | CDR3 | DNA
. | TRBJ1-2 | many | TRBV29-1 | CSVDGVEDGYTF | TGCAGCGTTGATGGGGTAGAGGATGGCTACACCTTC
. | TRBJ1-2 | . | TRBV7-9 | CASSSTGKVDGYTF | TGTGCCAGCAGCTCCACAGGGAAGGTGGACGGCTACACCTTC
TRBD1 | TRBJ2-5 | . | TRBV5-4 | CASSPDRAGETQYF | TGTGCCAGCAGCCCCGACAGGGCTGGGGAGACCCAGTACTTC
. | TRBJ1-5 | . | TRBV20-1 | CSARGAGNQPQHF | TGCAGTGCTAGAGGGGCTGGCAATCAGCCCCAGCATTTT
. | TRBJ2-2 | few | TRBV27 | CASSLSYGSITGELFF | TGTGCCAGCAGTTTATCGTACGGGAGCATCACCGGGGAGCTGTTTTTT
. | TRBJ2-7 | . | TRBV5-8 | CASSEDGQTYEQYF | TGTGCCAGCAGCGAAGACGGACAGACCTACGAGCAGTACTTC
TRBD2 | TRBJ2-7 | . | TRBV10-3 | CAISEAGASREQYF | TGTGCCATCAGTGAGGCGGGAGCCTCCCGCGAGCAGTACTTC
TRBD1 | TRBJ1-1 | many | TRBV4-3 | CASSQDGRTGGTEAFF | TGCGCCAGCAGCCAAGATGGGCGGACAGGGGGCACTGAAGCTTTCTTT
. | TRBJ2-3 | few | TRBV7-9 | CASTESGSGTDTQYF | TGTGCCAGCACAGAATCAGGGTCCGGCACAGATACGCAGTATTTT
TRBD1 | TRBJ1-1 | few | TRBV5-1 | CASRPTGAQNTEAFF | TGCGCCAGCAGGCCGACAGGGGCCCAAAACACTGAAGCTTTCTTT
TRBD1 | TRBJ1-2 | few | TRBV18 | CASSSGQGKAGNYGYTF | TGTGCCAGCTCAAGCGGACAGGGGAAAGCAGGGAACTATGGCTACACCTTC
. | TRBJ2-5 | . | TRBV29-1 | CSVAAVQETQYF | TGCAGCGTTGCAGCAGTACAAGAGACCCAGTACTTC
. | TRBJ2-2 | . | TRBV4-3 | CASSITGNTGELFF | TGCGCCAGCAGCATTACGGGGAACACCGGGGAGCTGTTTTTT
. | TRBJ1-1 | . | TRBV5-6 | CASSLLGSENTEAFF | TGTGCCAGCAGCTTGCTAGGCAGCGAGAACACTGAAGCTTTCTTT
TRBD1 | TRBJ2-2 | . | TRBV5-6 | CASSLVLRGLGDPGTGELFF | TGTGCCAGCAGCCTTGTTCTCAGGGGGCTGGGAGATCCGGGAACCGGGGAGCTGTTTTTT
. | TRBJ2-7 | few | TRBV25-1 | CASSDYAGVDAYEQYF | TGTGCCAGCAGTGACTATGCAGGGGTTGATGCCTACGAGCAGTACTTC
TRBD2 | TRBJ2-1 | few | TRBV20-1 | CSAPVSGSYNEQFF | TGCAGTGCTCCGGTAAGCGGGAGTTACAATGAGCAGTTCTTC
. | TRBJ2-7 | few | TRBV4-1 | CASSQVTGPGRHEQYF | TGCGCCAGCAGCCAAGTAACCGGGCCAGGGAGACACGAGCAGTACTTC
. | TRBJ1-4 | . | TRBV7-8 | CASSTQPIARGGEGKLFF | TGTGCCAGCAGCACCCAACCCATCGCGAGGGGCGGTGAGGGAAAACTGTTTTTT
. | TRBJ2-1 | . | TRBV5-1 | CASSLPLGYNEQFF | TGCGCCAGCAGCCTCCCCCTGGGCTACAATGAGCAGTTCTTC
. | TRBJ1-4 | . | TRBV7-6 | CASSPLGINEKLFF | TGTGCCAGCAGCCCCCTGGGGATTAATGAAAAACTGTTTTTT
. | TRBJ2-1 | many | TRBV5-1 | CASSLGQEYNEQFF | TGCGCCAGCAGCTTGGGACAGGAGTACAATGAGCAGTTCTTC
. | TRBJ1-5 | once | TRBV19 | CASSMGDYSNQPQHF | TGTGCCAGTAGTATGGGGGACTATAGCAATCAGCCCCAGCATTTT
. | TRBJ2-7 | . | TRBV13 | CASSLVAGSHEQYF | TGTGCCAGCAGCTTAGTAGCAGGGTCGCACGAGCAGTACTTC
. | TRBJ1-6 | . | TRBV5-1 | CASSLAEQGNSPLHF | TGCGCCAGCAGCTTGGCCGAACAGGGTAATTCACCCCTCCACTTT
. | TRBJ2-7 | few | TRBV9 | CASSRVDYEQYF | TGTGCCAGCTCCCGTGTAGATTACGAGCAGTACTTC
TRBD2 | TRBJ2-2 | . | TRBV13 | CASSSPSGRGIGELFF | TGTGCCAGCAGCTCTCCCTCAGGGAGGGGCATCGGGGAGCTGTTTTTT
. | TRBJ2-7 | few | TRBV7-9 | CASSFGGPYEQYF | TGTGCCAGCAGCTTCGGGGGACCCTACGAGCAGTACTTC
. | TRBJ2-2 | many | TRBV29-1 | CSVHGSDGEWNTGELFF | TGCAGCGTCCACGGCTCAGACGGGGAATGGAACACCGGGGAGCTGTTTTTT
TRBD2 | TRBJ2-3 | . | TRBV10-3 | CAISASGHTDTQYF | TGTGCCATCAGCGCTAGCGGGCACACAGATACGCAGTATTTT
. | TRBJ2-1 | many | TRBV20-1 | CSARDPQPGYEQFF | TGCAGTGCTAGAGATCCCCAGCCCGGATATGAGCAGTTCTTC
. | TRBJ2-1 | few | TRBV18 | CASSPGLGGGDEQFF | TGTGCCAGCTCACCCGGACTAGGCGGGGGCGATGAGCAGTTCTTC